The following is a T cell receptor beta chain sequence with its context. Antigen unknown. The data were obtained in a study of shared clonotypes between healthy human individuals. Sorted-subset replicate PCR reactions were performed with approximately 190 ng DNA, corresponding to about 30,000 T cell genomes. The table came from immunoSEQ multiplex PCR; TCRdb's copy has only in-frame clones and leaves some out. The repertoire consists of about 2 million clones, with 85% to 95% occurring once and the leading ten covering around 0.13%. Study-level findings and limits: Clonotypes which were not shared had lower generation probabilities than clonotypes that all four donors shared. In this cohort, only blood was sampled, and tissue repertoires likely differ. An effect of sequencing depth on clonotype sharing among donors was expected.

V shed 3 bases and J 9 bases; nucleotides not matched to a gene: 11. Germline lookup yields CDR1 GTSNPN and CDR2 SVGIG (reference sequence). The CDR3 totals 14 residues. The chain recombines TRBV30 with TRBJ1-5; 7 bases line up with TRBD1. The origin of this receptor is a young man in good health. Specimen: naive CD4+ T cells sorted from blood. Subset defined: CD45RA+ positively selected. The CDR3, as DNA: TGTGCCTGGAGCGAAACCCCTCACAGGGGGCCCCAGCATTTT. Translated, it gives CAWSETPHRGPQHF.